This is a list of T cell receptor beta chains from one sample in a study of T cells in Graves' hyperthyroidism and ophthalmopathy. TCRdb reanalysed the multiplex PCR reads using MiXCR and keeps one entry per CDR3 protein. The repertoire includes over 200,000 distinct CDR3 sequences, about a sixth of them detected once, and 50% sits in the top ten. The sample consisted of blood. These receptors were obtained from a man aged 50 to 60 with Graves' hyperthyroidism. The CDR3 runs from the conserved cysteine through the conserved F or W. The order of the fields is V gene, clone size, D gene, J gene, CDR3 protein, CDR3 DNA. The D gene is left open where the match is weak. The listing skips clone size in some rows; elsewhere it reads once, few, many or a size class.

v_gene: TRBV27
abundance: many
d_gene: .
j_gene: TRBJ2-7
CDR3aa: CASSGGATQAEQYF
CDR3nt: TGTGCCAGCAGTGGTGGGGCCACCCAGGCAGAGCAGTACTTC

v_gene: TRBV19
abundance: .
d_gene: .
j_gene: TRBJ2-4
CDR3aa: CASGAANIQYF
CDR3nt: TGTGCCAGCGGGGCAGCGAACATTCAGTACTTC

v_gene: TRBV24-1
abundance: few
d_gene: TRBD1
j_gene: TRBJ2-2
CDR3aa: CATSDSGQGASGELFF
CDR3nt: TGTGCCACCAGTGATTCGGGACAGGGGGCTTCCGGGGAGCTGTTTTTT

v_gene: TRBV12-3/TRBV12-4
abundance: many
d_gene: .
j_gene: TRBJ1-4
CDR3aa: CASSLGGKLFF
CDR3nt: TGTGCCAGCAGTTTGGGGGGAAAACTGTTTTTT

v_gene: TRBV6-1
abundance: .
d_gene: .
j_gene: TRBJ2-1
CDR3aa: CASRASSYNEQFF
CDR3nt: TGTGCCAGCAGGGCTAGCAGCTACAATGAGCAGTTCTTC

v_gene: TRBV20-1
abundance: many
d_gene: .
j_gene: TRBJ2-5
CDR3aa: CSAKIGMRGETQYF
CDR3nt: TGCAGTGCTAAGATAGGCATGAGGGGAGAGACCCAGTACTTC

v_gene: TRBV3-1
abundance: many
d_gene: TRBD2
j_gene: TRBJ2-1
CDR3aa: CASSQAGTSGHAKYNEQFF
CDR3nt: TGTGCCAGCAGCCAAGCCGGGACTAGCGGGCATGCCAAGTACAATGAGCAGTTCTTC

v_gene: TRBV5-1
abundance: .
d_gene: .
j_gene: TRBJ2-7
CDR3aa: CASSLSSGFGYEQYF
CDR3nt: TGCGCCAGCAGCTTGTCATCGGGCTTTGGGTACGAGCAGTACTTC

v_gene: TRBV7-9
abundance: many
d_gene: .
j_gene: TRBJ2-7
CDR3aa: CASSLATPYEQYF
CDR3nt: TGTGCCAGCAGCTTAGCGACCCCCTACGAGCAGTACTTC

v_gene: TRBV11-2
abundance: many
d_gene: .
j_gene: TRBJ2-7
CDR3aa: CASSANILTTYEQYF
CDR3nt: TGTGCCAGCAGCGCAAACATACTGACAACCTACGAGCAGTACTTC

v_gene: TRBV7-8
abundance: few
d_gene: .
j_gene: TRBJ1-5
CDR3aa: CASSLAAQPQHF
CDR3nt: TGTGCCAGCAGCTTGGCAGCTCAGCCCCAGCATTTT

v_gene: TRBV27
abundance: many
d_gene: .
j_gene: TRBJ2-7
CDR3aa: CASSLSPGYEQYF
CDR3nt: TGTGCCAGCAGTTTATCGCCAGGCTACGAGCAGTACTTC

v_gene: TRBV4-2
abundance: .
d_gene: TRBD1
j_gene: TRBJ1-6
CDR3aa: CASSQGQGDGSPLHF
CDR3nt: TGTGCCAGCAGCCAAGGGCAGGGGGACGGTTCACCCCTCCACTTT

v_gene: TRBV12-3/TRBV12-4
abundance: many
d_gene: .
j_gene: TRBJ1-2
CDR3aa: CASSLASPLYGYTF
CDR3nt: TGTGCCAGCAGTTTAGCCAGCCCTCTCTATGGCTACACCTTC

v_gene: TRBV28
abundance: .
d_gene: .
j_gene: TRBJ2-7
CDR3aa: CASSFDRRPYEQYF
CDR3nt: TGTGCCAGCAGTTTTGACAGGAGGCCCTACGAGCAGTACTTC

v_gene: TRBV18
abundance: many
d_gene: TRBD1
j_gene: TRBJ2-7
CDR3aa: CASSTGTGPYEQYF
CDR3nt: TGTGCCAGCTCAACCGGGACAGGGCCCTACGAGCAGTACTTC

v_gene: TRBV7-7
abundance: many
d_gene: TRBD1
j_gene: TRBJ2-7
CDR3aa: CASRNSRDREYEQYF
CDR3nt: TGTGCTAGCAGAAATAGCCGGGACAGGGAGTACGAGCAGTACTTC

v_gene: TRBV25-1
abundance: many
d_gene: TRBD1
j_gene: TRBJ2-1
CDR3aa: CASSVLTGSSYNEQFF
CDR3nt: TGTGCCAGCAGTGTCCTGACAGGGAGCTCCTACAATGAGCAGTTCTTC

v_gene: TRBV7-2
abundance: many
d_gene: TRBD2
j_gene: TRBJ2-1
CDR3aa: CASSLVAGVSYNEQFF
CDR3nt: TGTGCCAGCAGCTTAGTGGCGGGGGTCTCCTACAATGAGCAGTTCTTC

v_gene: TRBV5-1
abundance: many
d_gene: .
j_gene: TRBJ1-1
CDR3aa: CASSLGDKLPAEAFF
CDR3nt: TGCGCCAGCAGCTTAGGGGACAAACTCCCCGCTGAAGCTTTCTTT

v_gene: TRBV6-1
abundance: many
d_gene: TRBD2
j_gene: TRBJ2-1
CDR3aa: CASSEYGGRSSSEQFF
CDR3nt: TGTGCCAGCAGTGAATACGGGGGGAGATCTAGTAGTGAGCAGTTCTTC

v_gene: TRBV20-1
abundance: many
d_gene: TRBD2
j_gene: TRBJ2-1
CDR3aa: CSAAGGGLVYNEQFF
CDR3nt: TGCAGTGCCGCAGGAGGGGGACTAGTCTACAATGAGCAGTTCTTC

v_gene: TRBV2
abundance: many
d_gene: TRBD2
j_gene: TRBJ2-3
CDR3aa: CASRPGLAGGSGTQYF
CDR3nt: TGTGCCAGCAGACCCGGACTAGCGGGAGGATCGGGTACGCAGTATTTT

v_gene: TRBV7-7
abundance: many
d_gene: .
j_gene: TRBJ2-2
CDR3aa: CASSTTGPTGELFF
CDR3nt: TGTGCTAGCAGCACTACAGGGCCCACCGGGGAGCTGTTTTTT

v_gene: TRBV7-2
abundance: many
d_gene: TRBD2
j_gene: TRBJ2-1
CDR3aa: CASSRWTSGSSDEQFF
CDR3nt: TGTGCCAGCAGCCGCTGGACTAGCGGGAGTTCCGATGAGCAGTTCTTC

v_gene: TRBV2
abundance: .
d_gene: .
j_gene: TRBJ2-7
CDR3aa: CASSMIGLHYEQYF
CDR3nt: TGTGCCAGCAGTATGATAGGACTACACTACGAGCAGTACTTC

v_gene: TRBV28
abundance: .
d_gene: TRBD1
j_gene: TRBJ2-3
CDR3aa: CASSSSPGQGFPTQYF
CDR3nt: TGTGCCAGCAGTTCGAGCCCGGGACAGGGTTTTCCTACGCAGTATTTT

v_gene: TRBV7-9
abundance: .
d_gene: .
j_gene: TRBJ1-1
CDR3aa: CASRPMGTPNTEAFF
CDR3nt: TGTGCCAGCAGACCTATGGGGACGCCGAACACTGAAGCTTTCTTT

v_gene: TRBV28
abundance: many
d_gene: .
j_gene: TRBJ2-7
CDR3aa: CASSPSIGEQYF
CDR3nt: TGTGCCAGCAGCCCTTCCATTGGCGAGCAGTACTTC

v_gene: TRBV4-2
abundance: .
d_gene: .
j_gene: TRBJ2-1
CDR3aa: CASSQVAGSSSYNEQFF
CDR3nt: TGTGCCAGCAGCCAAGTCGCCGGCAGCAGCTCCTACAATGAGCAGTTCTTC

v_gene: TRBV20-1
abundance: many
d_gene: TRBD1
j_gene: TRBJ1-4
CDR3aa: CSAVSTGNEKLFF
CDR3nt: TGCAGTGCTGTCTCGACAGGGAATGAAAAACTGTTTTTT

v_gene: TRBV3-1
abundance: many
d_gene: .
j_gene: TRBJ2-2
CDR3aa: CASSLGVTGELFF
CDR3nt: TGTGCCAGCAGCCTTGGGGTCACCGGGGAGCTGTTTTTT

v_gene: TRBV30
abundance: many
d_gene: TRBD2
j_gene: TRBJ2-3
CDR3aa: CAWIPGLVTDTQYF
CDR3nt: TGTGCCTGGATTCCGGGACTAGTCACAGATACGCAGTATTTT

v_gene: TRBV27
abundance: many
d_gene: .
j_gene: TRBJ2-3
CDR3aa: CASSLARGTDTQYF
CDR3nt: TGTGCCAGCAGTTTAGCCAGGGGAACAGATACGCAGTATTTT

v_gene: TRBV6-2/TRBV6-3
abundance: many
d_gene: TRBD2
j_gene: TRBJ2-5
CDR3aa: CASSYSGLAGETQYF
CDR3nt: TGTGCCAGCAGTTACTCTGGACTAGCGGGAGAGACCCAGTACTTC

v_gene: TRBV20-1
abundance: .
d_gene: TRBD2
j_gene: TRBJ2-5
CDR3aa: CSARVGTSGGETQYF
CDR3nt: TGCAGTGCTAGAGTCGGGACTAGCGGGGGTGAGACCCAGTACTTC

v_gene: TRBV10-3
abundance: .
d_gene: TRBD1
j_gene: TRBJ1-2
CDR3aa: CAISEERDRARYGYTF
CDR3nt: TGTGCCATCAGTGAGGAGAGAGACAGGGCTCGCTATGGCTACACCTTC

v_gene: TRBV2
abundance: few
d_gene: .
j_gene: TRBJ1-1
CDR3aa: CARGTVLRTEAFF
CDR3nt: TGTGCCAGGGGCACGGTACTGCGGACTGAAGCTTTCTTT

v_gene: TRBV18
abundance: many
d_gene: .
j_gene: TRBJ2-3
CDR3aa: CASSPQFGSGTDTQYF
CDR3nt: TGTGCCAGCTCACCGCAATTCGGCTCAGGCACAGATACGCAGTATTTT

v_gene: TRBV2
abundance: many
d_gene: .
j_gene: TRBJ2-7
CDR3aa: CASSGAWSSYEQYF
CDR3nt: TGTGCCAGCAGTGGTGCGTGGAGCTCCTACGAGCAGTACTTC

v_gene: TRBV28
abundance: many
d_gene: .
j_gene: TRBJ2-7
CDR3aa: CAVAGGGPEQYF
CDR3nt: TGTGCGGTCGCTGGGGGGGGGCCCGAGCAGTACTTC

v_gene: TRBV15
abundance: .
d_gene: TRBD1
j_gene: TRBJ1-5
CDR3aa: CATRWDRGNQPQHF
CDR3nt: TGTGCCACCAGATGGGACAGGGGGAATCAGCCCCAGCATTTT

v_gene: TRBV10-1
abundance: .
d_gene: .
j_gene: TRBJ2-1
CDR3aa: CASSVVRGAYNEQFF
CDR3nt: TGCGCCAGCAGTGTGGTCAGGGGCGCCTACAATGAGCAGTTCTTC

v_gene: TRBV7-9
abundance: many
d_gene: .
j_gene: TRBJ2-3
CDR3aa: CASSLAFRTDTQYF
CDR3nt: TGTGCCAGCAGCTTAGCGTTTCGCACAGATACGCAGTATTTT

v_gene: TRBV18
abundance: many
d_gene: .
j_gene: TRBJ1-1
CDR3aa: CASSPGVMNTEAFF
CDR3nt: TGTGCCAGCTCACCAGGCGTAATGAACACTGAAGCTTTCTTT

v_gene: TRBV27
abundance: many
d_gene: TRBD2
j_gene: TRBJ2-1
CDR3aa: CASSLERGAYNEQFF
CDR3nt: TGTGCCAGCAGTTTAGAGCGGGGGGCCTACAATGAGCAGTTCTTC

v_gene: TRBV18
abundance: few
d_gene: TRBD1
j_gene: TRBJ1-1
CDR3aa: CASSPRTGTNMNTEAFF
CDR3nt: TGTGCTAGCTCACCACGGACAGGGACAAACATGAACACTGAAGCTTTCTTT

v_gene: TRBV27
abundance: .
d_gene: TRBD1
j_gene: TRBJ2-3
CDR3aa: CASSSSNRGHTQYF
CDR3nt: TGTGCCAGCAGTTCCTCAAACAGGGGTCATACGCAGTATTTT

v_gene: TRBV28
abundance: many
d_gene: .
j_gene: TRBJ1-6
CDR3aa: CASSLFRFLHGTNNSPLHF
CDR3nt: TGTGCCAGCAGTTTATTTCGTTTTTTACACGGGACAAACAATTCACCCCTCCACTTT

v_gene: TRBV10-3
abundance: many
d_gene: TRBD2
j_gene: TRBJ2-1
CDR3aa: CAIRTGTSSNEQFF
CDR3nt: TGTGCCATCAGGACCGGGACTAGCAGCAATGAGCAGTTCTTC

v_gene: TRBV25-1
abundance: many
d_gene: .
j_gene: TRBJ2-5
CDR3aa: CASSAREVYWGQETQYF
CDR3nt: TGTGCCAGCAGTGCTAGGGAGGTGTATTGGGGTCAAGAGACCCAGTACTTC

v_gene: TRBV20-1
abundance: .
d_gene: .
j_gene: TRBJ2-5
CDR3aa: CSAIPGGETQYF
CDR3nt: TGCAGTGCGATCCCCGGGGGCGAGACCCAGTACTTC

v_gene: TRBV18
abundance: many
d_gene: TRBD1
j_gene: TRBJ2-3
CDR3aa: CASSPTGDRVDTQYF
CDR3nt: TGTGCCAGCTCACCAACAGGGGATCGGGTGGATACGCAGTATTTT

v_gene: TRBV15
abundance: .
d_gene: .
j_gene: TRBJ2-7
CDR3aa: CATSRDSPYEQYF
CDR3nt: TGTGCCACCAGCAGAGATTCTCCCTACGAGCAGTACTTC

v_gene: TRBV19
abundance: many
d_gene: .
j_gene: TRBJ1-1
CDR3aa: CASSIGGKMNTEAFF
CDR3nt: TGTGCCAGTAGTATCGGGGGTAAGATGAACACTGAAGCTTTCTTT

v_gene: TRBV11-2
abundance: .
d_gene: .
j_gene: TRBJ1-2
CDR3aa: CASSSPRRYGYTF
CDR3nt: TGTGCCAGCAGCTCCCCCCGTCGATATGGCTACACCTTC

v_gene: TRBV20-1
abundance: few
d_gene: TRBD1
j_gene: TRBJ1-1
CDR3aa: CSAKGWQGAGTEAFF
CDR3nt: TGCAGTGCCAAGGGGTGGCAGGGGGCGGGCACTGAAGCTTTCTTT

v_gene: TRBV2
abundance: many
d_gene: .
j_gene: TRBJ1-1
CDR3aa: CASSESSGLAFF
CDR3nt: TGTGCCAGCAGTGAAAGTAGCGGATTAGCTTTCTTT

v_gene: TRBV10-3
abundance: .
d_gene: TRBD1
j_gene: TRBJ1-2
CDR3aa: CAISELRGRGYGYTF
CDR3nt: TGTGCCATCAGTGAGTTAAGGGGGCGCGGCTATGGCTACACCTTC